The 26 T cell receptor beta chains below were found in one sample sequenced in a study of radiation and T cells in renal cell carcinoma. Clones were read by immunoSEQ multiplex PCR, and TCRdb kept only the in-frame ones, dropping some. The table includes more than 75,000 clones, about 86% detected once. Documented time point: blood 2 weeks post-SBRT. Treatment reported: 15 Gy SBRT to primary tumor, nephrectomy 4 weeks later. The input for sequencing was blood, taken from a patient whose treatment included radiotherapy and nephrectomy. Source of these receptors: a woman between 45 and 65 years old with renal cell carcinoma.

The chain uses TRBV19 and TRBJ2-7; no firm D call. The germline V gene encodes CDR1 LNHDA and CDR2 SQIVND (reference sequence). V was shortened by 2 bases and J by 0 bases, with 11 bases between the two germline ends. CDR3 length: 15 residues. The CDR3 spells CASSIFEADSYEQYF. The CDR3 nucleotides read TGTGCCAGTAGTATATTCGAAGCAGACTCCTACGAGCAGTACTTC.

This clone was recorded a few times. The rearrangement uses TRBV5-4 and TRBJ1-1; D perhaps matches TRBD1 (5 bases). The CDR3 has 14 residues. With 0 bases removed from V and 7 bases from J, the gap between germline ends came to 13 bases. The germline gives CDR1 SGHNT, CDR2 YYREEE (reference sequence). CDR3 in DNA: TGTGCCAGCAGCTTGGGCGGGACGGAGTATGAAGCTTTCTTT. This gives the protein CASSLGGTEYEAFF.

The rearrangement links TRBV2 to TRBJ1-5, with 7 bases aligning to TRBD1. Looked up from germline, CDR1 is SNHLY and CDR2 is FYNNEI. The CDR3 is 15 amino acids. V was clipped by 1 base and J by 4 bases; unmatched bases: 4. CDR3: CASSEGGQPNQPQHF. The CDR3 DNA is TGTGCCAGCAGTGAAGGGGGACAGCCTAATCAGCCCCAGCATTTT.

CDR3 in amino acids: CASSEDRGRDQPQHF. DNA for the CDR3: TGTGCCAGTAGCGAGGACAGGGGGCGCGATCAGCCCCAGCATTTT. The chain is built from TRBV19 and TRBJ1-5; 11 nucleotides agree with TRBD1. The junction had 6 bases not matched to a gene; V was cut back by 6 bases and J by 5 bases. This CDR3 is built from 15 residues. Germline-derived CDR1 and CDR2 are LNHDA and SQIVND (reference sequence).

The V gene is TRBV18, the J gene TRBJ1-5; D gene ambiguous. From germline, CDR1 is KGHSH and CDR2 LQKENI. With 3 bases removed from V and 3 bases from J, the gap between germline ends came to 12 bases. This CDR3 is built from 15 residues. CDR3 sequence (DNA): TGTGCCAGCTCACCGGGTCGAGTAAACAATCAGCCCCAGCATTTT. This sequence encodes CASSPGRVNNQPQHF.

The gene calls are TRBV10-1 and TRBJ2-3; D assignment may be TRBD1 or TRBD2 (5 bases each). Per germline, CDR1 WNHNN and CDR2 SYGVQD (reference sequence). This CDR3 region has 15 residues. V was trimmed by 3 bases and J by 5 bases, leaving 15 bases between them. DNA for the CDR3: TGCGCCAGCAGTGAAAGGGACCCTAGACGAGATACGCAGTATTTT. It is translated as CASSERDPRRDTQYF.

This chain uses TRBV29-1 with TRBJ2-3; TRBD1 matches 8 bases. Trimming at V came to 4 bases and at J to 6 bases, leaving 6 bases not matched to a gene. This CDR3 comprises 13 residues. In germline, CDR1 is SQVTM, CDR2 ANQGSEA. The CDR3 DNA reads TGCAGCGTTGGCAGGACAGGGCCCGATACGCAGTATTTT. This codes for CSVGRTGPDTQYF.

The chain links TRBV7-2 to TRBJ1-1; D is unresolved. CDR3 length: 15 amino acids. Per germline, CDR1 SGHTA and CDR2 FQGNSA. V was shortened by 5 bases and J by 0 bases, with 13 bases between the two germline ends. The chain's CDR3 is CASSISFLMNTEAFF. CDR3 bases: TGTGCCAGCAGCATAAGTTTCTTAATGAACACTGAAGCTTTCTTT.

This chain links TRBV19 with TRBJ2-7; 10 nucleotides agree with TRBD2. CDR1 is LNHDA and CDR2 is SQIVND in the germline V gene (reference sequence). V trimming: 8 bases; J trimming: 3 bases; junction bases outside the gene matches: 7. The CDR3 sequence is 14 residues long. For the CDR3, the DNA is TGTGCCAGTGCCGGGACTAGCGAGAGCTACGAGCAGTACTTC. Translated: CASAGTSESYEQYF.

This clone has a handful of counts. V gene TRBV5-1 combines with J gene TRBJ1-1; weak D call: TRBD1 (6 bases). Germline lookup yields CDR1 SGHRS and CDR2 YFSETQ. V was pared by 2 bases and J by 1 base, with 12 bases between. CDR3 length: 15 residues. CDR3 sequence reads: CASSLRDNSNTEAFF. The CDR3 nucleotides are TGCGCCAGCAGCTTACGGGACAACTCGAACACTGAAGCTTTCTTT.

The chain has TRBV19 and TRBJ1-5, with 7 bases identical to TRBD1. Germline V gene data show CDR1 as LNHDA and CDR2 as SQIVND (reference sequence). V lost 5 bases, J lost 0 bases, and 4 bases stayed unmatched. This CDR3 region has 15 residues. Written as DNA, the CDR3 is TGTGCCAGTAGTTGGGACAGCAATAGCAATCAGCCCCAGCATTTT. The encoded protein is CASSWDSNSNQPQHF. Looking up the rest from reference TRBV19 and TRBJ1-5 gives the full variable domain: DGGITQSPKYLFRKEGQNVTLSCEQNLNHDAMYWYRQDPGQGLRLIYYSQIVNDFQKGDIAEGYSVSREKKESFPLTVTSAQKNPTAFYLCASSWDSNSNQPQHFGDGTRLSIL.

The chain joins TRBV6-8 to TRBJ2-7, with TRBD2 matching 10 bases. The CDR3 totals 16 residues. CDR1 is MNHGY and CDR2 is SAAAGT in the germline V gene. Trimming at V came to 2 bases and at J to 5 bases, leaving 9 bases not matched to a gene. The CDR3 protein is CASSYRDRGTSDEQYF. Here the CDR3 DNA reads TGTGCCAGCAGTTACAGGGATCGGGGGACTAGCGACGAGCAGTACTTC.

The V gene is TRBV5-4, the J gene TRBJ2-3, with D perhaps matching TRBD2 (7 bases). The germline gives CDR1 SGHNT, CDR2 YYREEE (reference sequence). The CDR3 contains 15 residues. V lost 1 base and J lost 5, with 14 bases in between. The CDR3 sequence is CASSLSGGLLDTQYF. CDR3 sequence (DNA): TGTGCCAGCAGCTTGTCCGGGGGGCTCTTAGATACGCAGTATTTT.

The V gene is TRBV28, the J gene TRBJ1-5, with unresolved D. The CDR3 runs 11 residues. Germline V gives CDR1 MDHEN, CDR2 SYDVKM. V was pared by 5 bases and J by 9 bases, with 8 bases between. The CDR3 DNA is TGTGCCAGCAGTCCCCTCGGGCCCCAGCATTTT. Its protein is CASSPLGPQHF.

CDR3 in amino acids: CAISESEGAEDQPQHF. DNA of the CDR3: TGTGCCATCAGTGAGTCGGAGGGGGCGGAAGATCAGCCCCAGCATTTT. The chain links TRBV10-3 to TRBJ1-5; 7 positions match TRBD1. CDR1 ENHRY and CDR2 SYGVKD come from the germline V gene. The V segment lost 0 bases and the J segment 5 bases; nucleotides outside the gene matches: 7. The CDR3 covers 16 residues.

The V gene is TRBV5-6, the J gene TRBJ1-1; no firm D call. The CDR3 extends over 15 amino acids. Trimming stripped 4 bases from V and 0 bases from J, with 13 bases between. CDR1 and CDR2 from the germline V gene are SGHDT and YYEEEE. The CDR3 DNA follows: TGTGCCAGCAGCACTGTCGGCCTTATGAACACTGAAGCTTTCTTT. This gives the protein CASSTVGLMNTEAFF. Full variable domain (missing parts from reference TRBV5-6 and TRBJ1-1): DAGVTQSPTHLIKTRGQQVTLRCSPKSGHDTVSWYQQALGQGPQFIFQYYEEEERQRGNFPDRFSGHQFPNYSSELNVNALLLGDSALYLCASSTVGLMNTEAFFGQGTRLTVV.

The chain joins TRBV18 to TRBJ1-1, with D unclear. Per the germline V gene, CDR1 is KGHSH and CDR2 is LQKENI. The CDR3 consists of 12 residues. The ends were cut back, 4 bases at V and 5 bases at J, with 8 bases in the middle. The CDR3 region is CASSRARTEAFF. The CDR3 DNA is TGTGCCAGCTCACGCGCCCGGACTGAAGCTTTCTTT.

The chain has TRBV5-1 and TRBJ2-5, with 7 bases matching TRBD2. The germline CDR1 and CDR2 sequences are SGHRS and YFSETQ. V gave up 2 bases and J gave up 2 bases; unmatched junction bases: 9. The CDR3 runs 16 residues. The CDR3 DNA reads as TGCGCCAGCAGCTTCAACCCACTAGCGCAACAAGAGACCCAGTACTTC. Translating it yields CASSFNPLAQQETQYF.

This CDR3 reads CASSPRSTEAFF. In DNA form, the CDR3 reads TGTGCCAGCAGCCCCCGCAGCACTGAAGCTTTCTTT. The chain recombines TRBV7-2 with TRBJ1-1; D is ambiguous. The CDR3 length is 12 residues. With 5 bases removed from V and 4 bases from J, the gap between germline ends came to 8 bases. Germline values: CDR1 SGHTA, CDR2 FQGNSA.

This sequence joins TRBV6-1 and TRBJ1-1; tentative D call: TRBD1 (5 bases). The CDR3 runs to 18 residues. CDR1 and CDR2 from the germline V gene are MNHNS and SASEGT. V was cut by 1 base and J by 0 bases, with 18 bases left in between. The CDR3 bases are TGTGCCAGCAGTGAAGGGGGGGTCGTAATCTTGGTGAACACTGAAGCTTTCTTT. It codes for CASSEGGVVILVNTEAFF.

The J gene is TRBJ1-3, the V gene TRBV7-8; D unresolved. The CDR3 runs to 13 residues. The V and J ends lost 1 base and 2 bases respectively, with 3 bases between them. CDR1 SGHVS and CDR2 FQNEAQ come from the germline V gene. DNA for the CDR3: TGTGCCAGCAGCTTAGATGCTGGAAACACCATATATTTT. This codes for CASSLDAGNTIYF.

J is TRBJ1-5 and V is TRBV6-6, with D unclear. The CDR3 totals 15 residues. Germline CDR1 reads MNHNY; CDR2 reads SVGAGI (reference sequence). Trimming took off 6 bases at V and 3 bases at J, with 15 bases between the two ends. CDR3 nucleotides: TGTGCCAGCAGGCCGACGGAGGGAATCAATCAGCCCCAGCATTTT. It codes for CASRPTEGINQPQHF.

The genes are TRBV15 and TRBJ1-2; D is uncertain. Germline V gene data show CDR1 as LNHNV and CDR2 as YYDKDF (reference sequence). This CDR3 is built from 18 residues. Between the trimmed V and J ends, which lost 0 bases and 3 bases, there was a span of 20 bases. The CDR3 region is CATSRDDRAIPGDYGYTF. The CDR3 DNA sequence: TGTGCCACCAGCAGAGATGACCGGGCCATACCTGGCGACTATGGCTACACCTTC.

The gene calls are TRBV7-8 and TRBJ2-7; the D is unclear. V gave up 2 bases and J gave up 7 bases, with 12 bases separating them. CDR3 length: 13 amino acids. Looked up from germline, CDR1 is SGHVS and CDR2 is FQNEAQ. CDR3 sequence (DNA): TGTGCCAGCAGCTTAATTCTATGGGGAGAGCAGTACTTC. Translated: CASSLILWGEQYF.

This chain joins TRBV5-5 and TRBJ1-2; D possibly corresponds to TRBD1 (6 bases). Germline V lookup: CDR1 SGHKS, CDR2 YYEKEE (reference sequence). V lost 0 bases and J lost 6, with 15 bases in between. This CDR3 region has 15 residues. The CDR3: CASSLEAGVLNGYTF. The CDR3 DNA is TGTGCCAGCAGCTTGGAGGCAGGGGTGTTGAATGGCTACACCTTC.

The chain joins TRBV19 to TRBJ2-3, with D possibly matching TRBD1 (6 bases). V shed 6 bases and J shed 2 bases, with 15 bases lying between them. This CDR3 comprises 15 residues. CDR1 is LNHDA and CDR2 is SQIVND in the germline V gene (reference sequence). The CDR3 protein is CASRAPGAPTDTQYF. Here the CDR3 DNA reads TGTGCCAGTAGGGCCCCAGGGGCCCCCACAGATACGCAGTATTTT.